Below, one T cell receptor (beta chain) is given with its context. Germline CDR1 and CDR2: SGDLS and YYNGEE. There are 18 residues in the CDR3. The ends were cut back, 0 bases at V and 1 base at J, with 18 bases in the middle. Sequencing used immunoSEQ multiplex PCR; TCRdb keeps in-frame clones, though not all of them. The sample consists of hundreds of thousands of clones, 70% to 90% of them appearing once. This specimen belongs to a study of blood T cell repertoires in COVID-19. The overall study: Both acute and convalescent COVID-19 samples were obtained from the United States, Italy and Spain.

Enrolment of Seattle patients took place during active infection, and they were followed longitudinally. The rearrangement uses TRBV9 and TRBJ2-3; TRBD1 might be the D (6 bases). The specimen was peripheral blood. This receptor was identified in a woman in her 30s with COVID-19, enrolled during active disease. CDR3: CASSVGGSGAVGTDTQYF. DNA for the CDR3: TGTGCCAGCAGCGTAGGGGGGTCAGGGGCTGTGGGCACAGATACGCAGTATTTT.